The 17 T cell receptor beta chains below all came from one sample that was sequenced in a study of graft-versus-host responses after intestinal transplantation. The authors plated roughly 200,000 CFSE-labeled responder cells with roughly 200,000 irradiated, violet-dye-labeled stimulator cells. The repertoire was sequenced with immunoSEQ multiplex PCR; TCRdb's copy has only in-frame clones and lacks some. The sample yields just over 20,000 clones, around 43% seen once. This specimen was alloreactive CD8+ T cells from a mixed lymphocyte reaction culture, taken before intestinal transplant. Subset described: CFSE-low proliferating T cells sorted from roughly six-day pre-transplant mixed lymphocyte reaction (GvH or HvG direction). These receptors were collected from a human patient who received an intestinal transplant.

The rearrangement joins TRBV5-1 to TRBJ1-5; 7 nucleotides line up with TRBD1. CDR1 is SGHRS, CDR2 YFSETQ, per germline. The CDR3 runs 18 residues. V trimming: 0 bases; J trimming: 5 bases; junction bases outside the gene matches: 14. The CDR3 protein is CASSLALTTGVGDQPQHF. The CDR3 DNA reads TGCGCCAGCAGCTTGGCGCTTACTACAGGGGTCGGAGATCAGCCCCAGCATTTT. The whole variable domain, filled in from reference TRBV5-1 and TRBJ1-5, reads KAGVTQTPRYLIKTRGQQVTLSCSPISGHRSVSWYQQTPGQGLQFLFEYFSETQRNKGNFPGRFSGRQFSNSRSEMNVSTLELGDSALYLCASSLALTTGVGDQPQHFGDGTRLSIL.

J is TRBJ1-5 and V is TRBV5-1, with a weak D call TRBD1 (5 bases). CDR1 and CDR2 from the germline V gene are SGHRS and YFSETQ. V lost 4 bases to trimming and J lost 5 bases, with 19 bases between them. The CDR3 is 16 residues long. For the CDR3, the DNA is TGCGCCAGCAGCCCATGGGGCGGGGAGGAATATCAGCCCCAGCATTTT. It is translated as CASSPWGGEEYQPQHF.

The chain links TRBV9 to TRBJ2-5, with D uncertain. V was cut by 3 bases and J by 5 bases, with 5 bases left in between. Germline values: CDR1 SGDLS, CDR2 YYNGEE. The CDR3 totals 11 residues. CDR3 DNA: TGTGCCAGCAGCGCCTACGAGACCCAGTACTTC. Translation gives CASSAYETQYF.

Here the CDR3 reads CASSFEGTEAFF. The CDR3 coding sequence is TGTGCCAGCAGTTTTGAGGGGACTGAAGCTTTCTTT. The chain combines TRBV6-1 with TRBJ1-1; tentatively, D is TRBD1 (5 bases). Trimming cost V 5 bases and J 5 bases, with 9 bases left between them. Germline CDR1 MNHNS, CDR2 SASEGT. CDR3 length equals 12 residues.

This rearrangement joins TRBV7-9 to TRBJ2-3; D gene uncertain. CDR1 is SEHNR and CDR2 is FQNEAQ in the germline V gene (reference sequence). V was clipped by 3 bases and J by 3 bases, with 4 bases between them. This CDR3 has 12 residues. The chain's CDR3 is CASSLETDTQYF. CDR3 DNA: TGTGCCAGCAGCTTGGAAACAGATACGCAGTATTTT.

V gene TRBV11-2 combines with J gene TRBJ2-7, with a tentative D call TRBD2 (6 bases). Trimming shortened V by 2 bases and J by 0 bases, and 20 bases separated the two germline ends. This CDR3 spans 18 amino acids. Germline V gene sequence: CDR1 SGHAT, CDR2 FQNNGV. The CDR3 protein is CASSLSGPSGLYSYEQYF. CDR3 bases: TGTGCCAGCAGCTTATCGGGGCCGAGCGGGCTATACTCCTACGAGCAGTACTTC.

In nucleotides, the CDR3 is TGCGCCAGCAGTGAGTCAGTGGGAGGTCCCTACGAGCAGTACTTC. Protein product: CASSESVGGPYEQYF. The chain uses TRBV10-1 and TRBJ2-7, with a weak D call TRBD2 (6 bases). Trimming pared 0 bases from V and 2 bases from J, leaving 11 bases between. The CDR3 consists of 15 residues. The germline V gene has CDR1 WNHNN and CDR2 SYGVQD (reference sequence).

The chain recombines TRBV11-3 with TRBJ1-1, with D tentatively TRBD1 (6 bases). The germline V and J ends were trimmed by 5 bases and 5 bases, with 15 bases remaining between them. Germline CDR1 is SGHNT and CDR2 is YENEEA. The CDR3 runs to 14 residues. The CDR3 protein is CASSLRGQLTEAFF. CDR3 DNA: TGTGCCAGCAGCCTAAGGGGACAATTAACTGAAGCTTTCTTT.

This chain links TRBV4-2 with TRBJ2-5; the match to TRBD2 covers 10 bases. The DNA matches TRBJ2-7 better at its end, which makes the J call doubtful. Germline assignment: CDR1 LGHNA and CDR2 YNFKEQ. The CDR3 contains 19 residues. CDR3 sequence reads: CASSQDRISGRRSSYEQYF. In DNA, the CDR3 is TGTGCCAGCAGCCAAGATAGGATTAGCGGGAGGCGAAGCTCCTACGAGCAGTACTTC.

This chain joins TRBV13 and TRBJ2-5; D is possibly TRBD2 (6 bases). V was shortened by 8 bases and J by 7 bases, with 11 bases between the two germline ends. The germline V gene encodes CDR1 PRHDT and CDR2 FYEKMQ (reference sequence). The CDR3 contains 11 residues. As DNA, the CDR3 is TGTGCCAGCGAGGTGGGGGGGACCCAGTACTTC. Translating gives CASEVGGTQYF.

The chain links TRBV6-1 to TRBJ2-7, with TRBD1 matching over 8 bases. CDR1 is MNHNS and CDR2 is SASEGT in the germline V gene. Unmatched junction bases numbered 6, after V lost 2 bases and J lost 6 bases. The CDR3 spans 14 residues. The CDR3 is CASSERRTGSEQYF. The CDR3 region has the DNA TGTGCCAGCAGTGAAAGGCGGACAGGGAGCGAGCAGTACTTC.

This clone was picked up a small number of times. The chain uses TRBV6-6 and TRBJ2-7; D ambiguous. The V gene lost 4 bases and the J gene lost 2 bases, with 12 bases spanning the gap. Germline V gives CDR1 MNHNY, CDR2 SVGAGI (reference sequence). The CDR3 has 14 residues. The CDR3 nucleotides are TGTGCCAGCAGTTCCCTCGGGCTAGCCTACGAGCAGTACTTC. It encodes CASSSLGLAYEQYF.

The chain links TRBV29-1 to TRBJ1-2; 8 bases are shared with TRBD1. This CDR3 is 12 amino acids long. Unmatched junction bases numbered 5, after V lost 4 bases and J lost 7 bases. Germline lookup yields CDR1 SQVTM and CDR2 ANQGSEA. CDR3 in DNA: TGCAGCGTTGGGCAGGGGGCAGGTGGCTACACCTTC. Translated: CSVGQGAGGYTF.

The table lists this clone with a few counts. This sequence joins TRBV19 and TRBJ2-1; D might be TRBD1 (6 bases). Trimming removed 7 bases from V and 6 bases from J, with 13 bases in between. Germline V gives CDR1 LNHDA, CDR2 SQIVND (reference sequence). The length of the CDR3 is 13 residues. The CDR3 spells CASTLQGRNEQFF. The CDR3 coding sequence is TGTGCCAGTACCCTACAGGGACGCAATGAGCAGTTCTTC.

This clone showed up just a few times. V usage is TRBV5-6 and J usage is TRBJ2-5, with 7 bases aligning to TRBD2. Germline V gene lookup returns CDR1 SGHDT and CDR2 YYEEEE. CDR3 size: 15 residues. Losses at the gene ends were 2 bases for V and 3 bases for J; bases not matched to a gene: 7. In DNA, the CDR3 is TGTGCCAGCAGCTTCTGGCGGGAGATGGAAGAGACCCAGTACTTC. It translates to CASSFWREMEETQYF.

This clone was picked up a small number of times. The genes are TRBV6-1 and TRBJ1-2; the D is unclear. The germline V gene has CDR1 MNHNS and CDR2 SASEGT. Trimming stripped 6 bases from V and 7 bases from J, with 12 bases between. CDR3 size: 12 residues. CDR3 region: CASSDELGGYTF. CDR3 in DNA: TGTGCCAGCAGCGACGAATTGGGTGGCTACACCTTC.

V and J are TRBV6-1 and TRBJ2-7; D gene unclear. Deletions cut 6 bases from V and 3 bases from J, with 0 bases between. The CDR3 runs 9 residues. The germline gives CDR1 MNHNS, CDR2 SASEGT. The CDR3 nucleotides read TGTGCCAGCAGCTACGAGCAGTACTTC. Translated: CASSYEQYF.